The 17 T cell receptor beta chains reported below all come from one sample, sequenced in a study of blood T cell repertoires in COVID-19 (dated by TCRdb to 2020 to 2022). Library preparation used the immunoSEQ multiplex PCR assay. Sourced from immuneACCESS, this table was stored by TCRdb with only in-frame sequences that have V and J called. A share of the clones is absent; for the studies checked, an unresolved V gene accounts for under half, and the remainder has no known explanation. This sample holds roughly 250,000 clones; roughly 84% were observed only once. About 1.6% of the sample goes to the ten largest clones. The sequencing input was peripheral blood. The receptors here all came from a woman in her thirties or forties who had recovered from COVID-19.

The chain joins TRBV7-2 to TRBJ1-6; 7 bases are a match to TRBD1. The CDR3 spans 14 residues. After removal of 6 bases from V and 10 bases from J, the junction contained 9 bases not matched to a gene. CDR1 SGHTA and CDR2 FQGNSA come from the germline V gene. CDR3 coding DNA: TGTGCCAGCAGTCCCGACAGGGCGTACTCACCCCTCCACTTT. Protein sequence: CASSPDRAYSPLHF.

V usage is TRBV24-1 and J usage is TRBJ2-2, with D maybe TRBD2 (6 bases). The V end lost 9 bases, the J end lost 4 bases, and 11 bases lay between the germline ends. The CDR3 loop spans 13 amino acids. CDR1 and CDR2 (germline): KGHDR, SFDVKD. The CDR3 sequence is CATALGGTGELFF. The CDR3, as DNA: TGTGCCACCGCGTTGGGGGGCACCGGGGAGCTGTTTTTT.

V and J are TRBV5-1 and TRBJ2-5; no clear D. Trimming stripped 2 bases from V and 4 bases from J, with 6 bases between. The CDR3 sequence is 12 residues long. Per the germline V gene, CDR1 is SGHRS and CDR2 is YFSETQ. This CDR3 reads CASSFPRETQYF. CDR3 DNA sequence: TGCGCCAGCAGCTTTCCCCGAGAGACCCAGTACTTC.

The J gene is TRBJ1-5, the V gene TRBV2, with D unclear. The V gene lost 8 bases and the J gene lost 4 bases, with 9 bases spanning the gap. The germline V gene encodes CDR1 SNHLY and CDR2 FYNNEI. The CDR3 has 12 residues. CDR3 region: CASGGPNQPQHF. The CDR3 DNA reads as TGTGCCAGCGGAGGACCAAATCAGCCCCAGCATTTT.

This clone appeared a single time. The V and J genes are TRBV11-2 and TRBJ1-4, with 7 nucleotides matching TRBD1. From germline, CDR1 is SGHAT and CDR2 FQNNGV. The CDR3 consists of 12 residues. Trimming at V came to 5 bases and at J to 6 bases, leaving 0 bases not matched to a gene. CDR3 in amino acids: CASSQGDEKLFF. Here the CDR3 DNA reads TGTGCCAGCAGCCAGGGGGATGAAAAACTGTTTTTT.

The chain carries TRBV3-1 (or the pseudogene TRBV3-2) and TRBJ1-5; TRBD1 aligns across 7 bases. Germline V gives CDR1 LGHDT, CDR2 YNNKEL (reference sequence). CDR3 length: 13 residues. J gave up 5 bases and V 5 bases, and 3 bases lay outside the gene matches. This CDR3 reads CASSTGQHQPQHF. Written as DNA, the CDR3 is TGTGCCAGCAGCACGGGACAGCATCAGCCCCAGCATTTT.

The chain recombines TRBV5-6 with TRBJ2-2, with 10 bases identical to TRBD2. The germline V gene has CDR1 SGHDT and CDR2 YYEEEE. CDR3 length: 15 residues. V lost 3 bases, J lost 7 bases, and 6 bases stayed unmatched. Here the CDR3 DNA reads TGTGCCAGCAGCTACCTAGCGGGGGACTACGGGGAGCTGTTTTTT. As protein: CASSYLAGDYGELFF.

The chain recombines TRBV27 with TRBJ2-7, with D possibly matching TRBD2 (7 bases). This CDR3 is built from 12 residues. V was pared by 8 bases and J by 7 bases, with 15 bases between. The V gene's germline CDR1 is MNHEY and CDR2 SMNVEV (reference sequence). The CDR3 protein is CASGGGGEEQYF. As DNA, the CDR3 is TGTGCCAGCGGGGGCGGGGGTGAAGAGCAGTACTTC.

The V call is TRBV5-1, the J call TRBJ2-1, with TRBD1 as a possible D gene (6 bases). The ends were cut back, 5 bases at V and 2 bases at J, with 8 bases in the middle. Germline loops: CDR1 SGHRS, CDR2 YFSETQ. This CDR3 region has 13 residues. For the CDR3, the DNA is TGCGCCAGCAGTCAGGGGACCTACAATGAGCAGTTCTTC. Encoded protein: CASSQGTYNEQFF.

The CDR3 loop is CASSQRTQGSSYNEQFF. The CDR3 DNA reads as TGTGCCAGCAGCCAAAGAACTCAGGGGAGCTCCTACAATGAGCAGTTCTTC. The V call is TRBV14, the J call TRBJ2-1; D might be TRBD1 (6 bases). Trimming left V 2 bases short and J 0 bases short, with 14 bases between. Germline CDR1 and CDR2: SGHDN and FVKESK. This CDR3 spans 17 amino acids.

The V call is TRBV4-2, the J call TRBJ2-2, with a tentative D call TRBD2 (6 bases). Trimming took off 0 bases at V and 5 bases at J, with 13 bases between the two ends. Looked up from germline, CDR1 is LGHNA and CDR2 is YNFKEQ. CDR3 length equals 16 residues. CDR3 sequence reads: CASSQDGMAGTGELFF. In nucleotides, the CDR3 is TGTGCCAGCAGCCAAGATGGAATGGCGGGGACCGGGGAGCTGTTTTTT.

The CDR3 region is CASSLERGPNTEAFF. The CDR3 coding sequence is TGTGCCAGCAGCTTAGAGAGAGGGCCGAACACTGAAGCTTTCTTT. The chain employs TRBV11-2 and TRBJ1-1; D gene uncertain. Germline CDR1 reads SGHAT; CDR2 reads FQNNGV. V gave up 0 bases and J gave up 1 base, with 9 bases separating them. The CDR3 covers 15 residues. The whole variable domain, filled in from reference TRBV11-2 and TRBJ1-1, reads EAGVAQSPRYKIIEKRQSVAFWCNPISGHATLYWYQQILGQGPKLLIQFQNNGVVDDSQLPKDRFSAERLKGVDSTLKIQPAKLEDSAVYLCASSLERGPNTEAFFGQGTRLTVV.

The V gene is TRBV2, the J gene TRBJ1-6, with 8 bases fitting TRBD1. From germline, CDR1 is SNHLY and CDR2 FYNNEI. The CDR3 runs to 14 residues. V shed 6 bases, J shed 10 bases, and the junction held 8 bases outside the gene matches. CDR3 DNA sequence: TGTGCCAGCAGGATGGACAGGGCGGTGTCACCCCTCCACTTT. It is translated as CASRMDRAVSPLHF.

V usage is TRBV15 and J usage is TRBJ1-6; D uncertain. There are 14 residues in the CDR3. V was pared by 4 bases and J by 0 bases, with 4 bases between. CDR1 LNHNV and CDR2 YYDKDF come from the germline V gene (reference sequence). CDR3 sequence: CATSTSSYNSPLHF. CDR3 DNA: TGTGCCACCAGCACCAGCTCCTATAATTCACCCCTCCACTTT.

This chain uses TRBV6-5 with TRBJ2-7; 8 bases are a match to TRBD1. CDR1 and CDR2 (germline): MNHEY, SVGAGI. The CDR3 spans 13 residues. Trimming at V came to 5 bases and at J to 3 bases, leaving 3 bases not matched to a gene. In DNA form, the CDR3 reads TGTGCCAGCAGTCTTGACAGGGGCTACGAGCAGTACTTC. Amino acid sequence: CASSLDRGYEQYF.

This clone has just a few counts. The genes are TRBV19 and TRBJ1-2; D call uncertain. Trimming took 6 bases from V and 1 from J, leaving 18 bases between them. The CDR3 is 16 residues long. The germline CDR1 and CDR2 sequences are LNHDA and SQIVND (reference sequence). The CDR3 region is CASSPPAGLLNYGYTF. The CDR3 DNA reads TGTGCCAGTAGCCCCCCTGCCGGACTCCTTAACTATGGCTACACCTTC.

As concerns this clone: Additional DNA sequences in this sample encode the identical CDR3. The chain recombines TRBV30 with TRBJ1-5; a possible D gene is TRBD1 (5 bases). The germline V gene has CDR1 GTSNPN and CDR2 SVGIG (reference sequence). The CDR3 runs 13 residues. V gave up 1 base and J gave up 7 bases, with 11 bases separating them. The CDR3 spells CAWSGQGGQPQHF. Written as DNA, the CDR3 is TGTGCCTGGAGTGGGCAGGGAGGGCAGCCCCAGCATTTT.